The 19 T cell receptor beta chains reported below all come from one sample, sequenced in a study of CD8+CD57+ T cells in acquired aplastic anemia. Genomic DNA constituted the template upon which TCR beta VDJ and CDR3 profiling was performed. TCRdb reanalysed the reads using MiXCR and keeps one entry per CDR3 protein. Among under 350,000 distinct CDR3 sequences listed, 56% were seen once. By flow cytometry, patients selected for sequencing had shown an expansion of CD8+CD57+ cells. Source material: sorted CD4+, CD8+, or CD8+CD57+ T cells (not recorded which) from PBMCs. The origin of the receptors is a human donor with aplastic anemia.

This clonotype was seen a few times. The chain links TRBV7-2 to TRBJ2-7, with 7 bases identical to TRBD1. The germline CDR1 and CDR2 sequences are SGHTA and FQGNSA. This CDR3 contains 13 residues. The V segment lost 6 bases and the J segment 4 bases; nucleotides outside the gene matches: 6. CDR3 in amino acids: CASSALTGYEQYF. The CDR3 DNA reads as TGTGCCAGCAGTGCCCTGACAGGGTACGAGCAGTACTTC.

This clonotype has at least ten counts. The V and J genes are TRBV7-6 and TRBJ1-1, with TRBD1 as a possible D gene (6 bases). From germline, CDR1 is SGHVS and CDR2 FNYEAQ. Trimming took 4 bases from V and 2 from J, leaving 17 bases between them. CDR3 size: 16 residues. CDR3 sequence reads: CASSSRGVGKNTEAFF. The CDR3 region has the DNA TGTGCCAGCAGCTCAAGGGGGGTCGGAAAAAACACTGAAGCTTTCTTT.

J is TRBJ2-2 and V is TRBV7-9, with 12 positions matching TRBD1. The CDR3 consists of 15 residues. V gave up 6 bases and J gave up 4 bases; unmatched junction bases: 3. Germline V gene lookup returns CDR1 SEHNR and CDR2 FQNEAQ (reference sequence). The CDR3, as DNA: TGTGCCAGCAGTGCGGGACAGGGGGCCACCGGGGAGCTGTTTTTT. It translates to CASSAGQGATGELFF. Drawing the rest from reference TRBV7-9 and TRBJ2-2, the complete variable domain is DTGVSQNPRHKITKRGQNVTFRCDPISEHNRLYWYRQTLGQGPEFLTYFQNEAQLEKSRLLSDRFSAERPKGSFSTLEIQRTEQGDSAMYLCASSAGQGATGELFFGEGSRLTVL.

This chain joins TRBV5-8 and TRBJ2-3; D not resolved. The CDR3 is 17 residues long. V was pared by 0 bases and J by 4 bases, with 18 bases between. Germline values: CDR1 SGHTS, CDR2 YDEGEE. CDR3 in amino acids: CASSLGVSNSGSDTQYF. In DNA, the CDR3 is TGTGCCAGCAGCTTGGGGGTCTCAAATTCAGGCTCAGATACGCAGTATTTT.

This clonotype was seen at least ten times. The V gene is TRBV5-1, the J gene TRBJ2-7; D unresolved. Trimming took 2 bases from V and 3 from J, leaving 12 bases between them. This CDR3 contains 14 residues. Germline assignment: CDR1 SGHRS and CDR2 YFSETQ. Here the CDR3 DNA reads TGCGCCAGCAGCTTACAAGTGGGCGTCTACGAGCAGTACTTC. Protein: CASSLQVGVYEQYF.

This clonotype was recorded at least ten times. This sequence joins TRBV9 and TRBJ2-7; either TRBD1 or TRBD2 may fit D (5 bases each). CDR3 length: 15 amino acids. V was cut by 0 bases and J by 0 bases, with 10 bases left in between. Germline lookup yields CDR1 SGDLS and CDR2 YYNGEE. CDR3 nucleotide sequence: TGTGCCAGCAGCGTAGACTGGGGGAGCTCCTACGAGCAGTACTTC. This codes for CASSVDWGSSYEQYF.

This sequence joins TRBV19 and TRBJ2-7; 9 bases agree with TRBD1. CDR3 length: 15 amino acids. Germline trimming cut 8 bases from V and 2 bases from J; bases unmatched to any gene: 10. The germline V gene has CDR1 LNHDA and CDR2 SQIVND (reference sequence). CDR3: CASGSSGTGPYEQYF. The CDR3, as DNA: TGTGCCAGTGGCTCCTCCGGGACAGGGCCCTACGAGCAGTACTTC.

This clonotype was seen ten or more times. The chain is built from TRBV5-1 and TRBJ1-6; possibly TRBD1 for D (6 bases). The V gene's germline CDR1 is SGHRS and CDR2 YFSETQ. This CDR3 has 16 amino acids. V shed 4 bases and J shed 7 bases, with 18 bases lying between them. The CDR3 sequence: CASSALTGIQNSPLHF. The CDR3, as DNA: TGCGCCAGCAGCGCCCTGACAGGAATCCAAAATTCACCCCTCCACTTT.

The chain joins TRBV19 to TRBJ1-2; TRBD1 matches at 8 bases. Per germline, CDR1 LNHDA and CDR2 SQIVND (reference sequence). The V gene end was trimmed by 4 bases and the J gene end by 4 bases; junction bases not matched to a gene: 11. This CDR3 comprises 16 residues. The CDR3 region is CASSTLGQGGAYGYTF. The CDR3 bases are TGTGCCAGTAGTACCTTAGGACAGGGAGGGGCCTATGGCTACACCTTC.

This clonotype occurred a few times. The V gene is TRBV7-2, the J gene TRBJ2-7; 7 nucleotides match TRBD2. V dropped 5 bases and J dropped 3; count of bases not matched to a gene: 10. The CDR3 is 15 amino acids. Germline V gives CDR1 SGHTA, CDR2 FQGNSA. The CDR3 DNA sequence: TGTGCCAGCAGCCCCCTAGCGGCTACCCTCTACGAGCAGTACTTC. The encoded protein is CASSPLAATLYEQYF.

V gene TRBV6-5 combines with J gene TRBJ2-1, with D uncertain. V lost 6 bases, J lost 9 bases, and 9 bases lay in between. The germline gives CDR1 MNHEY, CDR2 SVGAGI. The CDR3 totals 11 residues. The CDR3, as DNA: TGTGCCAGCAGCGCTTATGGTGAGCAGTTCTTC. Amino acids: CASSAYGEQFF.

The chain recombines TRBV20-1 with TRBJ2-7, with D unclear. Germline V gene sequence: CDR1 DFQATT, CDR2 SNEGSKA (reference sequence). V lost 0 bases, J lost 0 bases, and 12 bases lay in between. The CDR3 is 15 amino acids. The CDR3 loop is CSARDSASNSYEQYF. As DNA, the CDR3 is TGCAGTGCTAGAGATTCGGCGTCGAACTCCTACGAGCAGTACTTC.

The rearrangement joins TRBV7-2 to TRBJ2-7; D is undetermined. This CDR3 comprises 14 residues. The germline V and J ends were trimmed by 1 base and 3 bases, with 10 bases remaining between them. Germline values: CDR1 SGHTA, CDR2 FQGNSA. The CDR3 bases are TGTGCCAGCAGCTTAGGGTTAAACAACTACGAGCAGTACTTC. This translates into CASSLGLNNYEQYF.

The sample holds a few counts of this clonotype. The chain has TRBV24-1 and TRBJ1-5, with TRBD1 identical over 7 bases. CDR3 length: 16 amino acids. The junction had 8 bases not matched to a gene; V was cut back by 5 bases and J by 2 bases. Germline V lookup: CDR1 KGHDR, CDR2 SFDVKD. CDR3 sequence (DNA): TGTGCCACCAGTGCCGGGACAGCTTCGCGCAATCAGCCCCAGCATTTT. Amino acid sequence: CATSAGTASRNQPQHF.

V gene TRBV19 combines with J gene TRBJ2-1; no clear D. The germline gives CDR1 LNHDA, CDR2 SQIVND (reference sequence). CDR3 size: 12 residues. Deletions cut 7 bases from V and 3 bases from J, with 7 bases between. DNA for the CDR3: TGTGCCAGTACCCATGGCTACAATGAGCAGTTCTTC. As protein: CASTHGYNEQFF. The variable domain in full, completed from reference TRBV19 and TRBJ2-1, reads DGGITQSPKYLFRKEGQNVTLSCEQNLNHDAMYWYRQDPGQGLRLIYYSQIVNDFQKGDIAEGYSVSREKKESFPLTVTSAQKNPTAFYLCASTHGYNEQFFGPGTRLTVL.

Notes on this clonotype: Because the CDR3 is missing its conserved closing phenylalanine or tryptophan, this is likely a read error. The chain uses TRBV7-8 and TRBJ2-7, with D perhaps being TRBD1 or TRBD2 (5 bases each). The germline V gene has CDR1 SGHVS and CDR2 FQNEAQ. The germline V and J ends were trimmed by 6 bases and 2 bases, with 14 bases remaining between them. The CDR3 contains 14 residues. CDR3 in amino acids: CASSDSGPTYEQYC. CDR3 sequence (DNA): TGTGCCAGCAGTGATTCGGGGCCCACCTACGAGCAGTACTGC.

A note on this clonotype: A junction end diverges from the germline sequence, so it may reflect a read error. The chain links TRBV7-9 to TRBJ2-7; TRBD2 matches at 8 bases. Germline lookup yields CDR1 SEHNR and CDR2 FQNEAQ (reference sequence). The CDR3 has 13 residues. The CDR3 DNA sequence: TGTGCCAGCGGCTTAGTAGCGGGGTACGAGCAGTACTTC. Encoded protein: CASGLVAGYEQYF.

This clonotype occurred many times. The chain uses TRBV6-2 or TRBV6-3 and TRBJ2-5; no clear D gene. CDR3 length equals 12 residues. Germline V CDR1 and CDR2: MNHEY, SVGEGT. V was trimmed by 2 bases and J by 4 bases, leaving 5 bases between them. This CDR3 reads CASSYVGETQYF. The CDR3, as DNA: TGTGCCAGCAGTTACGTGGGAGAGACCCAGTACTTC.

The chain has TRBV2 and TRBJ1-6, with 8 nucleotides matching TRBD1. The CDR3 contains 16 residues. Germline CDR1 SNHLY, CDR2 FYNNEI. Trimming at V came to 3 bases and at J to 6 bases, leaving 7 bases not matched to a gene. In DNA, the CDR3 is TGTGCCAGCAGTGATGAAAGGACAGGGCTTAATTCACCCCTCCACTTT. It specifies CASSDERTGLNSPLHF. Using reference TRBV2 and TRBJ1-6 for the parts outside the CDR3, the full variable domain is EPEVTQTPSHQVTQMGQEVILRCVPISNHLYFYWYRQILGQKVEFLVSFYNNEISEKSEIFDDQFSVERPDGSNFTLKIRSTKLEDSAMYFCASSDERTGLNSPLHFGNGTRLTVT.